What follows are 9 T cell receptor beta chains derived from one specimen sequenced in a study of cytomegalovirus exposure and HLA in healthy donors. Primers for the PCR totalled 60 Vbeta and 13 Jbeta. Method: immunoSEQ multiplex PCR; TCRdb's copy keeps in-frame clones and lacks some. The data contain some 190,000 clones, under 80% of them singletons. Sample: PBMCs. The receptor set was obtained from a man in his thirties or forties in good health and CMV-seropositive.

The J gene is TRBJ2-1, the V gene TRBV28, with D unresolved. The CDR3 spans 12 residues. In germline, CDR1 is MDHEN, CDR2 SYDVKM. Trimming removed 6 bases at V and 4 bases at J, with 7 bases between. This CDR3 reads CASSWAYNEQFF. In nucleotides, the CDR3 is TGTGCCAGCAGCTGGGCGTACAATGAGCAGTTCTTC.

This clone was counted once. The V gene is TRBV19, the J gene TRBJ1-5, with 7 bases that match TRBD1. Germline V CDR1 and CDR2: LNHDA, SQIVND (reference sequence). The CDR3 sequence is 17 residues long. Trimming removed 10 bases from V and 1 base from J; junction bases left unmatched: 16. DNA of the CDR3: TGTGCCACCTTAGGGCAGGGGGGTTCAAGGAGCAATCAGCCCCAGCATTTT. Residues: CATLGQGGSRSNQPQHF.

This clone was detected a few times. This chain joins TRBV9 and TRBJ1-6; D call uncertain. V was pared by 4 bases and J by 7 bases, with 15 bases between. Germline-derived CDR1 and CDR2 are SGDLS and YYNGEE. The CDR3 is made up of 15 amino acids. The CDR3 region is CASSRDPASNSPLHF. The CDR3 DNA reads as TGTGCCAGCAGCCGGGATCCAGCCTCGAATTCACCCCTCCACTTT. Variable domain in full (rest from reference TRBV9 and TRBJ1-6): DSGVTQTPKHLITATGQRVTLRCSPRSGDLSVYWYQQSLDQGLQFLIQYYNGEERAKGNILERFSAQQFPDLHSELNLSSLELGDSALYFCASSRDPASNSPLHFGNGTRLTVT.

This chain links TRBV7-3 with TRBJ1-2; D may be TRBD1 (6 bases). V dropped 4 bases and J dropped 6 bases, with 15 bases sitting between them. The length of the CDR3 is 14 residues. Germline values: CDR1 SGHTA, CDR2 FQGTGA. The CDR3 DNA is TGTGCCAGCAGCTCAAGGGGGGGGAATGATGGCTACACCTTC. Protein sequence: CASSSRGGNDGYTF.

The V gene is TRBV6-1, the J gene TRBJ2-4, with D possibly TRBD1 on 5 matching bases. The V gene's germline CDR1 is MNHNS and CDR2 SASEGT. V was clipped by 8 bases and J by 12 bases, with 23 bases between them. CDR3 length: 14 amino acids. CDR3 in DNA: TGTGCCAGCCGGGTCAGAGAAACAGGTTGGGCTCAGTACTTC. This gives the protein CASRVRETGWAQYF.

J is TRBJ2-7 and V is TRBV11-3; 8 nucleotides match TRBD1. In germline, CDR1 is SGHNT, CDR2 YENEEA. The J segment lost 9 bases and the V segment lost 5 bases, leaving 9 bases of the junction unmatched. There are 13 residues in the CDR3. The CDR3 nucleotides read TGTGCCAGCAGCCAAGAGACAGGGGCCGGGCAGTACTTC. It codes for CASSQETGAGQYF.

The rearrangement links TRBV29-1 to TRBJ2-7, with 9 positions matching TRBD1. Germline V gene sequence: CDR1 SQVTM, CDR2 ANQGSEA. The ends lost 7 bases at V and 6 bases at J; junction bases unmatched: 7. CDR3 length: 12 amino acids. CDR3 in amino acids: CSAPGQGGEQYF. The CDR3 DNA sequence: TGCAGCGCCCCGGGACAGGGAGGCGAGCAGTACTTC.

The chain uses TRBV27 and TRBJ1-5; D ambiguous. This CDR3 is 16 amino acids long. V lost 0 bases, J lost 7 bases, and 16 bases lay in between. Per germline, CDR1 MNHEY and CDR2 SMNVEV (reference sequence). The DNA of the CDR3 is TGTGCCAGCAGTTTATCGCCCCAGGCAAAGAACCAGCCCCAGCATTTT. This codes for CASSLSPQAKNQPQHF.

The V and J genes are TRBV28 and TRBJ2-5, with 7 bases matching TRBD1. Germline V lookup: CDR1 MDHEN, CDR2 SYDVKM. The CDR3 has 16 residues. The V segment lost 4 bases and the J segment 3 bases; nucleotides outside the gene matches: 11. CDR3 DNA: TGTGCCAGCAGTTCCCCCGGGACAGTGATCAAAGAGACCCAGTACTTC. It yields the protein CASSSPGTVIKETQYF.